These 30 T cell receptor beta chains were sequenced from one sample in a study of PD-L1 blockade in urothelial cancer. TCRdb keeps only in-frame clones here, not all; method: immunoSEQ multiplex PCR. Seen here are roughly 46,000 clones, about 85% observed once, and the top ten hold 1.9%. The time point is: peripheral blood 6 weeks after treatment start. Material: PBMCs, obtained around atezolizumab (anti-PD-L1) treatment. These receptors were collected from a man aged 45 to 65 with urothelial cancer.

The chain is built from TRBV7-2 and TRBJ2-7; a weak D match, TRBD2 (6 bases). The CDR3 has 15 amino acids. V lost 1 base and J 3 bases, leaving 13 bases between the germline ends. Germline CDR1 is SGHTA and CDR2 is FQGNSA. The CDR3 here is CASSLGGGRDYEQYF. For the CDR3, the DNA is TGTGCCAGCAGCTTAGGCGGCGGGCGGGACTACGAGCAGTACTTC.

The chain links TRBV10-1 to TRBJ2-7, with D possibly TRBD1 on 6 matching bases. The CDR3 runs 14 residues. The V end was cut by 3 bases, the J end by 5 bases, with 14 bases between. Per germline, CDR1 WNHNN and CDR2 SYGVQD (reference sequence). The CDR3: CASSEGQLLDEQYF. DNA for the CDR3: TGCGCCAGCAGTGAAGGACAGCTCCTCGACGAGCAGTACTTC.

This chain uses TRBV4-1 with TRBJ2-5, with D possibly matching TRBD2 (5 bases). This CDR3 is 15 amino acids long. The V gene lost 1 base and the J gene lost 5 bases, with 14 bases spanning the gap. CDR1 is MGHRA and CDR2 is YSYEKL in the germline V gene. The chain's CDR3 is CASSQGETPRETQYF. The CDR3 bases are TGCGCCAGCAGCCAAGGGGAGACTCCGAGGGAGACCCAGTACTTC.

The V and J genes are TRBV7-8 and TRBJ2-7, with 9 nucleotides matching TRBD1. V lost 2 bases and J lost 6; bases outside the gene matches: 8. CDR1 and CDR2 from the germline V gene are SGHVS and FQNEAQ. The CDR3 runs 15 residues. The CDR3 DNA is TGTGCCAGCAGCTTAATAGTGGGACAGGGCCCCGAGCAGTACTTC. It is translated as CASSLIVGQGPEQYF.

The chain combines TRBV27 with TRBJ2-7; weak D call: TRBD2 (5 bases). Germline loops: CDR1 MNHEY, CDR2 SMNVEV (reference sequence). The CDR3 is 14 residues long. V lost 6 bases and J lost 3, with 15 bases in between. The CDR3 region has the DNA TGTGCCAGCAGGCGGGCAGTGAGGAACTACGAGCAGTACTTC. Amino acid sequence: CASRRAVRNYEQYF.

In this sample, this clone turned up a few times. The V gene is TRBV30, the J gene TRBJ2-2; 12 positions match TRBD2. Germline V gene lookup returns CDR1 GTSNPN and CDR2 SVGIG (reference sequence). The CDR3 covers 16 residues. V lost 4 bases and J lost 5; bases outside the gene matches: 8. Here the CDR3 reads CAWTGLAGRGTGELFF. For the CDR3, the DNA is TGTGCCTGGACTGGACTAGCGGGGAGAGGGACCGGGGAGCTGTTTTTT.

The chain combines TRBV4-1 with TRBJ2-2; D is perhaps TRBD1 (6 bases). Looked up from germline, CDR1 is MGHRA and CDR2 is YSYEKL. Trimming left V 3 bases short and J 6 bases short, with 11 bases between. This CDR3 spans 14 amino acids. CDR3 coding DNA: TGCGCCAGCAGCCAGGGGACATCGGCCGGGGAGCTGTTTTTT. This sequence encodes CASSQGTSAGELFF.

This clone was seen a single time. This chain links TRBV7-8 with TRBJ2-1; TRBD2 agrees at 9 bases. Germline V gene lookup returns CDR1 SGHVS and CDR2 FQNEAQ. V lost 4 bases to trimming and J lost 7 bases; unmatched junction nucleotides: 11. The CDR3 is 16 residues long. CDR3 loop: CASSSPWREGQNEQFF. Written as DNA, the CDR3 is TGTGCCAGCAGCTCCCCCTGGCGGGAGGGCCAAAATGAGCAGTTCTTC.

V usage is TRBV5-5 and J usage is TRBJ1-1; the match to TRBD1 covers 7 bases. The junction had 7 bases not matched to a gene; V was cut back by 2 bases and J by 0 bases. Germline V CDR1 and CDR2: SGHKS, YYEKEE (reference sequence). This CDR3 region has 16 residues. The CDR3: CASSLGAGGVNTEAFF. CDR3 nucleotides: TGTGCCAGCAGCTTAGGGGCAGGGGGAGTGAACACTGAAGCTTTCTTT.

The V gene is TRBV6-5, the J gene TRBJ2-5, with 10 bases aligning to TRBD2. CDR1 is MNHEY and CDR2 is SVGAGI in the germline V gene. V shed 0 bases and J 2 bases; nucleotides not matched to a gene: 0. The length of the CDR3 is 15 residues. CDR3 nucleotide sequence: TGTGCCAGCAGTTACTCGGGACTAGCGCAAGAGACCCAGTACTTC. It yields the protein CASSYSGLAQETQYF.

The rearrangement links TRBV11-2 to TRBJ2-1; 11 positions match TRBD2. V shed 3 bases and J 6 bases; nucleotides not matched to a gene: 7. The CDR3 consists of 16 residues. CDR1 and CDR2 (germline): SGHAT, FQNNGV. This CDR3 reads CASSFLTSGTVNEQFF. CDR3 sequence (DNA): TGTGCCAGCAGCTTCCTGACTAGCGGGACGGTCAATGAGCAGTTCTTC.

This clone is medium-sized by share. In DNA, the CDR3 is TGTGCCAGTAGCCTCCACCCGGACAGGGGGTGGGAGACCCAGTACTTC. It codes for CASSLHPDRGWETQYF. The V gene is TRBV19, the J gene TRBJ2-5, with TRBD1 matching over 10 bases. The junction had 12 bases not matched to a gene; V was cut back by 6 bases and J by 5 bases. The CDR3 totals 16 residues. Germline assignment: CDR1 LNHDA and CDR2 SQIVND (reference sequence).

This chain connects TRBV6-5 to TRBJ2-3; D might be TRBD2 (6 bases). Germline V CDR1 and CDR2: MNHEY, SVGAGI. Trimming stripped 5 bases from V and 6 bases from J, with 18 bases between. The CDR3 has 15 residues. The CDR3 sequence is CASSRRGPGEDTQYF. The DNA for the CDR3 is TGTGCCAGCAGTCGGCGGGGCCCGGGGGAGGATACGCAGTATTTT.

The rearrangement links TRBV19 to TRBJ2-7, with D possibly being TRBD1 (5 bases). CDR1 is LNHDA and CDR2 is SQIVND in the germline V gene (reference sequence). The CDR3 contains 15 residues. V lost 6 bases, J lost 2 bases, and 17 bases lay in between. The CDR3: CASRSHIRDTYEQYF. The CDR3 DNA reads as TGTGCCAGTAGGTCGCACATCAGGGATACCTACGAGCAGTACTTC. Complete variable domain (other parts from reference TRBV19 and TRBJ2-7): DGGITQSPKYLFRKEGQNVTLSCEQNLNHDAMYWYRQDPGQGLRLIYYSQIVNDFQKGDIAEGYSVSREKKESFPLTVTSAQKNPTAFYLCASRSHIRDTYEQYFGPGTRLTVT.

Notes on this clone: Sequence at one end of the junction differs from germline and may be a read error. The chain is built from TRBV7-7 and TRBJ2-3; 14 nucleotides agree with TRBD2. CDR1 is SSHAT, CDR2 FNYEAQ, per germline (reference sequence). This CDR3 spans 17 amino acids. The CDR3 reads CASSSGTSGGSTDTQYF. CDR3 DNA sequence: TGTGCTAGCAGCTCCGGGACTAGCGGGGGTAGCACAGATACGCAGTATTTT.

This chain joins TRBV23-1 and TRBJ2-1; 11 bases fit TRBD2. TRBV23-1 is an ORF, and what it does is uncertain. J was trimmed by 4 bases and V by 4 bases; bases with no gene match: 9. There are 17 residues in the CDR3. The CDR3 DNA is TGCGCCAGCAGTCCCCCGGGACTAGCGGAACTTTACAATGAGCAGTTCTTC. It translates to CASSPPGLAELYNEQFF.

This clone was detected a few times. This rearrangement joins TRBV11-2 to TRBJ2-6, with 9 bases identical to TRBD1. V was clipped by 4 bases and J by 2 bases; unmatched bases: 6. The CDR3 covers 17 residues. Germline V CDR1 and CDR2: SGHAT, FQNNGV. The CDR3 loop reads CASSYGQGSPGANVLTF. DNA for the CDR3: TGTGCCAGCAGCTACGGACAGGGGTCCCCTGGGGCCAACGTCCTGACTTTC.

This chain connects TRBV30 to TRBJ2-4; no clear D. Trimming pared 0 bases from V and 0 bases from J, leaving 9 bases between. This CDR3 spans 15 amino acids. CDR1 and CDR2 from the germline V gene are GTSNPN and SVGIG (reference sequence). The CDR3 is CAWSVTRLAKNIQYF. CDR3 bases: TGTGCCTGGAGTGTAACAAGATTAGCCAAAAACATTCAGTACTTC.

This clone showed up just a few times. The V call is TRBV13, the J call TRBJ2-1, with 11 positions matching TRBD1. Germline lookup yields CDR1 PRHDT and CDR2 FYEKMQ (reference sequence). The J segment lost 4 bases and the V segment lost 5 bases, leaving 4 bases of the junction unmatched. The CDR3 covers 15 residues. CDR3 bases: TGTGCCAGCAGCGAGGACAGGGGGCAATACAATGAGCAGTTCTTC. Translation gives CASSEDRGQYNEQFF.

V usage is TRBV19 and J usage is TRBJ1-1, with a tentative D call TRBD1 (5 bases). The CDR3 is 15 residues long. From germline, CDR1 is LNHDA and CDR2 SQIVND (reference sequence). V lost 2 bases and J 0 bases, leaving 10 bases between the germline ends. CDR3 coding DNA: TGTGCCAGTAGTATACTTGACAGACTGAACACTGAAGCTTTCTTT. As protein: CASSILDRLNTEAFF.

This clone has a handful of counts. CDR3 loop: CASSQLAGGWGDEQFF. The DNA of the CDR3 is TGTGCCAGCAGCCAATTAGCGGGAGGGTGGGGCGATGAGCAGTTCTTC. The chain combines TRBV14 with TRBJ2-1; 11 nucleotides line up with TRBD2. The CDR3 extends over 16 amino acids. J lost 8 bases, V lost 2 bases, and 8 bases had no gene match. The germline V gene has CDR1 SGHDN and CDR2 FVKESK.

The gene calls are TRBV10-3 and TRBJ2-3; the D gene is possibly TRBD2 (5 bases). The CDR3 totals 17 residues. Trimming stripped 5 bases from V and 2 bases from J, with 20 bases between. CDR1 ENHRY and CDR2 SYGVKD come from the germline V gene. CDR3: CAISPTPGLADTDTQYF. CDR3 nucleotide sequence: TGTGCCATCAGTCCAACTCCGGGTCTAGCAGACACAGATACGCAGTATTTT.

J is TRBJ2-5 and V is TRBV11-2, with TRBD1 matching 9 bases. Germline V CDR1 and CDR2: SGHAT, FQNNGV. V shed 2 bases and J 4 bases; nucleotides not matched to a gene: 11. The length of the CDR3 is 17 residues. The CDR3 region has the DNA TGTGCCAGCAGCTTAAAGGGACAGGGATCTTGGGGAGAGACCCAGTACTTC. Residues: CASSLKGQGSWGETQYF.

The CDR3 DNA follows: TGTGCCAGCAAAGGACAGCCAAATGAAAAACTGTTTTTT. Its translation is CASKGQPNEKLFF. The chain is built from TRBV19 and TRBJ1-4; D possibly corresponds to TRBD1 (6 bases). The germline V gene encodes CDR1 LNHDA and CDR2 SQIVND (reference sequence). The CDR3 length is 13 residues. Trimming stripped 9 bases from V and 5 bases from J, with 13 bases between.

This clone was counted between two and nine times. This chain uses TRBV7-9 with TRBJ2-1, with 9 nucleotides matching TRBD1. The germline gives CDR1 SEHNR, CDR2 FQNEAQ (reference sequence). J was trimmed by 3 bases and V by 8 bases; bases with no gene match: 8. The CDR3 is 15 residues long. The CDR3 bases are TGTGCCAGCCCGGTACGGGACAGGGACTACAATGAGCAGTTCTTC. Its translation is CASPVRDRDYNEQFF.

The chain uses TRBV15 and TRBJ2-1; no clear D. CDR1 LNHNV and CDR2 YYDKDF come from the germline V gene (reference sequence). The V end lost 2 bases, the J end lost 5 bases, and 16 bases lay between the germline ends. CDR3 length: 16 amino acids. CDR3 amino acids: CATSRTGRPNHNEQFF. The CDR3 DNA follows: TGTGCCACCAGCAGAACCGGTCGTCCCAACCACAATGAGCAGTTCTTC.

This chain links TRBV6-5 with TRBJ2-7; 10 bases are a match to TRBD1. Germline CDR1 and CDR2: MNHEY and SVGAGI. The V gene end was trimmed by 8 bases and the J gene end by 4 bases; junction bases not matched to a gene: 11. This CDR3 is 15 amino acids long. The CDR3 region has the DNA TGTGCCAGCCACGGACCGGGACAGGGGCCTTACGAGCAGTACTTC. Translated: CASHGPGQGPYEQYF.

This clone was seen more than once but under ten times. The chain uses TRBV2 and TRBJ1-2; D ambiguous. The CDR3 is 12 amino acids. V was cut by 8 bases and J by 2 bases, with 9 bases left in between. CDR1 and CDR2 (germline): SNHLY, FYNNEI. The CDR3: CASGSKNYGYTF. Here the CDR3 DNA reads TGTGCCAGCGGGAGCAAAAACTATGGCTACACCTTC.

CDR3 DNA sequence: TGCGCCAGCAGCCCCGGACAGGGGGCTTCCTACGAGCAGTACTTC. As protein: CASSPGQGASYEQYF. V gene TRBV4-3 combines with J gene TRBJ2-7; TRBD1 matches at 11 bases. CDR3 size: 15 residues. Germline lookup yields CDR1 LGHNA and CDR2 YSLEER. With 4 bases clipped from V and 1 base from J, the junction kept 3 bases outside the gene matches.

The rearrangement joins TRBV25-1 to TRBJ2-1; possibly TRBD1 for D (6 bases). Deletions cut 2 bases from V and 6 bases from J, with 17 bases between. The CDR3 length is 16 residues. Germline V gene sequence: CDR1 MGHDK, CDR2 SYGVNS. The CDR3 sequence is CASSEGGGRSPNEQFF. The CDR3 nucleotides are TGTGCCAGCAGTGAAGGGGGCGGGCGCTCCCCCAATGAGCAGTTCTTC.